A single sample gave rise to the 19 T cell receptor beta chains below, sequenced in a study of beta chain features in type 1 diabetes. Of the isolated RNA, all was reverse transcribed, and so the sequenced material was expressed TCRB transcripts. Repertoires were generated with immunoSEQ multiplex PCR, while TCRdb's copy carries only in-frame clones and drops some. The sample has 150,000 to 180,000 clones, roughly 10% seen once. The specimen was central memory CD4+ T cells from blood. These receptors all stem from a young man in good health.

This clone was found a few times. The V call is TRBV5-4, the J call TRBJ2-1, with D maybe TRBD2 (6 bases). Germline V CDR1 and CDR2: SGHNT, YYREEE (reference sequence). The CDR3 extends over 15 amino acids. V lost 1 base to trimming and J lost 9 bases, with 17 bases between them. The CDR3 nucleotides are TGTGCCAGCAGCTTGAGCCGGGAGCGAAACAGTGAGCAGTTCTTC. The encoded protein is CASSLSRERNSEQFF.

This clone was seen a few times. The CDR3 nucleotides read TGTGCCAGCAGCCACCAGGGAATCTATGGCTACACCTTC. Translated: CASSHQGIYGYTF. V is TRBV4-2 and J is TRBJ1-2, with D maybe TRBD1 (5 bases). CDR1 and CDR2 from the germline V gene are LGHNA and YNFKEQ. The CDR3 contains 13 residues. Trimming removed 3 bases at V and 4 bases at J, with 9 bases between.

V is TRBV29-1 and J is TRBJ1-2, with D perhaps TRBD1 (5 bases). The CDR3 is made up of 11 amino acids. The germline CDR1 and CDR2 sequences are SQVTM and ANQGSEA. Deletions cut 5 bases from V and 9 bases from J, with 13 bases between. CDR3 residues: CSVSGWGSYTF. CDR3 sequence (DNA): TGCAGCGTTTCTGGCTGGGGGAGCTACACCTTC.

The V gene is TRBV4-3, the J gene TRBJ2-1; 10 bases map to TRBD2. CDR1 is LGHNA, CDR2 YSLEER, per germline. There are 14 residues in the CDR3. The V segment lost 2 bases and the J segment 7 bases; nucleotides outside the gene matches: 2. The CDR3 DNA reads TGCGCCAGCAGCCAAACTAGCGGGGTAAATGAGCAGTTCTTC. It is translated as CASSQTSGVNEQFF.

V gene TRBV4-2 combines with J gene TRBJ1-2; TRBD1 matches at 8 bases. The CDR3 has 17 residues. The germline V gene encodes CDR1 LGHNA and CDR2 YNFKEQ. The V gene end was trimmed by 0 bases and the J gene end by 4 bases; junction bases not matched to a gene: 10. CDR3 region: CASSQDRFSGGFYGYTF. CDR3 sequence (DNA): TGTGCCAGCAGCCAAGATCGTTTTTCAGGGGGCTTCTATGGCTACACCTTC.

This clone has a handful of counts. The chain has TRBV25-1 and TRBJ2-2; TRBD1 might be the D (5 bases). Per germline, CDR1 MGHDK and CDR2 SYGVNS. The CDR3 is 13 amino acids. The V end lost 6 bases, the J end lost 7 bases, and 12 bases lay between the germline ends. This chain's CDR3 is CASRGQGLGELFF. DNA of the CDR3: TGTGCCAGCAGAGGACAAGGCCTCGGGGAGCTGTTTTTT.

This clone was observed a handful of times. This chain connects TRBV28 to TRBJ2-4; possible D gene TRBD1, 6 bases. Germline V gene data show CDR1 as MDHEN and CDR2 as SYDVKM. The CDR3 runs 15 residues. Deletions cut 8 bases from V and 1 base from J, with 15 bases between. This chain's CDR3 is CASRDPGVAKNIQYF. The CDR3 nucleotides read TGTGCCAGCCGGGACCCAGGGGTGGCCAAAAACATTCAGTACTTC.

DNA for the CDR3: TGTGCCAGCAGGGAAGGGGCAGGGCCCACTGAAGCTTTCTTT. Residues: CASREGAGPTEAFF. The V call is TRBV6-5, the J call TRBJ1-1; tentatively, D is TRBD1 (5 bases). This CDR3 spans 14 amino acids. Germline loops: CDR1 MNHEY, CDR2 SVGAGI. V lost 6 bases, J lost 4 bases, and 15 bases lay in between.

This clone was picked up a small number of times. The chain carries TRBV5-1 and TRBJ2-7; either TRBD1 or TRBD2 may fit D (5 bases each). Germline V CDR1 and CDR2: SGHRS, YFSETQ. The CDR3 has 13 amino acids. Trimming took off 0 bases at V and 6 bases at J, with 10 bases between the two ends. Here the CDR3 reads CASSLDGASEQYF. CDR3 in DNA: TGCGCCAGCAGCTTGGACGGGGCGTCCGAGCAGTACTTC.

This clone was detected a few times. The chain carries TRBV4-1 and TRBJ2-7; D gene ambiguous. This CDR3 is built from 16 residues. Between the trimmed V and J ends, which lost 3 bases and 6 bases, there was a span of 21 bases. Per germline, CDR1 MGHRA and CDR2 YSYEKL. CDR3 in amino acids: CASSQEDMGFMGEQYF. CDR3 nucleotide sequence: TGCGCCAGCAGCCAGGAAGATATGGGGTTCATGGGCGAGCAGTACTTC.

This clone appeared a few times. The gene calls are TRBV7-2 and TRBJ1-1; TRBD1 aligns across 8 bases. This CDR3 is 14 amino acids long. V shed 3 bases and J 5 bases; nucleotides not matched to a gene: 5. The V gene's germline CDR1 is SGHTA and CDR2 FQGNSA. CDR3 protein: CASSFDRGRTEAFF. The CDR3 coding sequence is TGTGCCAGCAGCTTTGACAGGGGACGGACTGAAGCTTTCTTT. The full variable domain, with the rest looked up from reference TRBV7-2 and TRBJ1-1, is GAGVSQSPSNKVTEKGKDVELRCDPISGHTALYWYRQSLGQGLEFLIYFQGNSAPDKSGLPSDRFSAERTGGSVSTLTIQRTQQEDSAVYLCASSFDRGRTEAFFGQGTRLTVV.

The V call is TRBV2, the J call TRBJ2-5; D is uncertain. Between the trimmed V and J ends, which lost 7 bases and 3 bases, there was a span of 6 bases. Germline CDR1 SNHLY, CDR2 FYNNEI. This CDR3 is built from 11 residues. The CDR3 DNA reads TGTGCCAGCACAACTGAAGAGACCCAGTACTTC. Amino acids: CASTTEETQYF.

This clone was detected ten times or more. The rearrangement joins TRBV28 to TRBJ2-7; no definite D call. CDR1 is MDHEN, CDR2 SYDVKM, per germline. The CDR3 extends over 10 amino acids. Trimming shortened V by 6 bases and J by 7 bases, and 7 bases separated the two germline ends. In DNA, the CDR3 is TGTGCCAGCAGCTCCCGGGAGCAGTACTTC. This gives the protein CASSSREQYF. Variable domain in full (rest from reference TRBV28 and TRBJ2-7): DVKVTQSSRYLVKRTGEKVFLECVQDMDHENMFWYRQDPGLGLRLIYFSYDVKMKEKGDIPEGYSVSREKKERFSLILESASTNQTSMYLCASSSREQYFGPGTRLTVT.

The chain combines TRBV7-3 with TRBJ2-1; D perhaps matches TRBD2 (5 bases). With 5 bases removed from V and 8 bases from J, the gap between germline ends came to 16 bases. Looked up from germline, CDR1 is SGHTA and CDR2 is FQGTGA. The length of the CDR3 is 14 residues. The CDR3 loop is CASSPRTVLDEQFF. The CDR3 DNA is TGTGCCAGCAGCCCTAGGACTGTTTTGGATGAGCAGTTCTTC.

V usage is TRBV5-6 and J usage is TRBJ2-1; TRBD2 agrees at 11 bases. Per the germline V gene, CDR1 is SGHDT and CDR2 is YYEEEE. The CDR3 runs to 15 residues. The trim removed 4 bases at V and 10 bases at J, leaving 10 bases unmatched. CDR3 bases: TGTGCCAGCAGCCCATACTCCCGACTAGCGGGAGAGCAGTTCTTC. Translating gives CASSPYSRLAGEQFF.

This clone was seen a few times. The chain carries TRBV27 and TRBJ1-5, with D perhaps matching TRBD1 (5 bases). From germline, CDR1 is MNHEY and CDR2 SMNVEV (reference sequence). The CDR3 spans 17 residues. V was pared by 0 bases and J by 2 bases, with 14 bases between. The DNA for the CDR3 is TGTGCCAGCAGTTTATCGCGGGGCCTTTTGGGCAATCAGCCCCAGCATTTT. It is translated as CASSLSRGLLGNQPQHF.

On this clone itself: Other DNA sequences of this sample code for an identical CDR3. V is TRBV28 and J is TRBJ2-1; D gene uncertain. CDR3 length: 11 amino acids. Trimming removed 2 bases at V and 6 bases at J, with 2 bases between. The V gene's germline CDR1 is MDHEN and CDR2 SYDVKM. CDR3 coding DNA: TGTGCCAGCAGTTTAAGCAATGAGCAGTTCTTC. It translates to CASSLSNEQFF.

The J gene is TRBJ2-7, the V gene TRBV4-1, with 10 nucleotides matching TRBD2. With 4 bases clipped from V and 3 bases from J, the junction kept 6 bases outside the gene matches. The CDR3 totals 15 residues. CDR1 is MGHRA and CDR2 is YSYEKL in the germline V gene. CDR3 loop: CASSRGLAASYEQYF. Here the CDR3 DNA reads TGCGCCAGCAGCCGCGGACTAGCGGCCAGCTACGAGCAGTACTTC.

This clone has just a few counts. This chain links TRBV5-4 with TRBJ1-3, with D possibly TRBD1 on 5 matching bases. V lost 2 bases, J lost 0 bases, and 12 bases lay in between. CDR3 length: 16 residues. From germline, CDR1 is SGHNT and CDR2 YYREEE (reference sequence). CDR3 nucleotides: TGTGCCAGCAGCTTAGTCGGGGGGTTCTCTGGAAACACCATATATTTT. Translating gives CASSLVGGFSGNTIYF.